The T cell receptor (beta chain) described here comes from a study of cytomegalovirus exposure and HLA in healthy donors. The donors, nominally healthy at sampling, likely had unrecorded immune exposures. Findings of the study overall: Later work associated 16,951 TCR beta sequences with HLA alleles at 0.05 false discovery rate.

PCR primers comprised 60 Vbeta and 13 Jbeta primers. Clones were read by immunoSEQ multiplex PCR, and TCRdb kept only the in-frame ones, dropping some. The sample contains more than 100,000 clones, more than 80% of which appear only once. Note on this clone: The antigen is undetermined.

CDR1 is SGHRS, CDR2 YFSETQ, per germline. The ends lost 4 bases at V and 6 bases at J; junction bases unmatched: 10. The CDR3 consists of 15 residues. Material for sequencing was PBMCs. This chain uses TRBV5-1 with TRBJ2-1, with 7 bases lining up with TRBD2. This TCR was sampled from a middle-aged man in good health and CMV-seronegative. For the CDR3, the DNA is TGCGCCAGCAGCCTAGGCTCCACTAGCGCCAATGAGCAGTTCTTC. It translates to CASSLGSTSANEQFF.